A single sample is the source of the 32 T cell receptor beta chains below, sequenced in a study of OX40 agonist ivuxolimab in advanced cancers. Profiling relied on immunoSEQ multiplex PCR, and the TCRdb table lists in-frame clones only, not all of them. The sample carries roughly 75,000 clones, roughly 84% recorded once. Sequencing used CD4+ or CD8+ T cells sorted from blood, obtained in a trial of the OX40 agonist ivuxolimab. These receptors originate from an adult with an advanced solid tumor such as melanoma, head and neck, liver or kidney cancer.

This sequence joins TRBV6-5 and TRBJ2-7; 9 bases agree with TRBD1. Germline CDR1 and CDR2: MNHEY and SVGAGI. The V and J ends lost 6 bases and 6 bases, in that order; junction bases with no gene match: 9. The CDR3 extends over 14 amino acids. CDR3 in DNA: TGTGCCAGCAGGCATCGACAGGGGGTGCGCGAGCAGTACTTC. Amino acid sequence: CASRHRQGVREQYF.

CDR3 protein: CSGRGTNEKLFF. DNA for the CDR3: TGCAGCGGTCGGGGGACTAATGAAAAACTGTTTTTT. The V call is TRBV29-1, the J call TRBJ1-4, with TRBD1 as a possible D gene (5 bases). The ends were cut back, 7 bases at V and 2 bases at J, with 8 bases in the middle. This CDR3 region has 12 residues. Germline CDR1 SQVTM, CDR2 ANQGSEA.

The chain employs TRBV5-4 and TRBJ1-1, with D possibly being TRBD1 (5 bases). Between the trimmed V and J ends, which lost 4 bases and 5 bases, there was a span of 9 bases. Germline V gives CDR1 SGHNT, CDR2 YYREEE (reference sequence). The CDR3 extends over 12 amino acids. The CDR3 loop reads CASSIGDTEAFF. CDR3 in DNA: TGTGCCAGCAGCATAGGGGATACTGAAGCTTTCTTT.

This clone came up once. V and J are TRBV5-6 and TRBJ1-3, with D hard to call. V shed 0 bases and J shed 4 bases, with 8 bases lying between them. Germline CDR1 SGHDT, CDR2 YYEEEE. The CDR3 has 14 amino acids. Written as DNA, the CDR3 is TGTGCCAGCAGCTTGGTCGGCACCGGAAACACCATATATTTT. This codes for CASSLVGTGNTIYF. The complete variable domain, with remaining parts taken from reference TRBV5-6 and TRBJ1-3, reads DAGVTQSPTHLIKTRGQQVTLRCSPKSGHDTVSWYQQALGQGPQFIFQYYEEEERQRGNFPDRFSGHQFPNYSSELNVNALLLGDSALYLCASSLVGTGNTIYFGEGSWLTVV.

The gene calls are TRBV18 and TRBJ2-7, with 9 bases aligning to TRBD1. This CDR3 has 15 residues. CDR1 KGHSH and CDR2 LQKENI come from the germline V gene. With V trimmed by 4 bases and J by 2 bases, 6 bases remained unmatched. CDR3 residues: CASSRTGGGTYEQYF. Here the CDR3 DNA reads TGTGCCAGCTCACGAACAGGGGGCGGCACCTACGAGCAGTACTTC.

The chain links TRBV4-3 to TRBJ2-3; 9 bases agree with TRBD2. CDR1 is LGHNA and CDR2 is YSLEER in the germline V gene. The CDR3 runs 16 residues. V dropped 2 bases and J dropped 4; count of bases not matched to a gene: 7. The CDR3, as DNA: TGCGCCAGCAGCCAACTAGCGGGAAGGGCTGCAGATACGCAGTATTTT. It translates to CASSQLAGRAADTQYF.

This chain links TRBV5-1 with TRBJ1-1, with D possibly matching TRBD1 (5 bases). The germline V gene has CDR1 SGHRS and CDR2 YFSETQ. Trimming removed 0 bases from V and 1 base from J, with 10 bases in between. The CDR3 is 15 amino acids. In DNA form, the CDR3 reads TGCGCCAGCAGCTTGGCCGGGACGCAGAACACTGAAGCTTTCTTT. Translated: CASSLAGTQNTEAFF.

The CDR3 DNA is TGTGCCAGCAGCTTAAGGCCAGGGGGAGACACCGGGGAGCTGTTTTTT. Residues: CASSLRPGGDTGELFF. The rearrangement links TRBV7-9 to TRBJ2-2, with TRBD1 identical over 7 bases. The germline V gene has CDR1 SEHNR and CDR2 FQNEAQ (reference sequence). Losses at the gene ends were 2 bases for V and 3 bases for J; bases not matched to a gene: 6. The CDR3 extends over 16 amino acids.

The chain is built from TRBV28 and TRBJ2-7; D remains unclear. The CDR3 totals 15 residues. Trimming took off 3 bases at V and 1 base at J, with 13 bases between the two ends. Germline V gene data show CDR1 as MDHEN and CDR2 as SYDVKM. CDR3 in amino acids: CASSLGGIGSYEQYF. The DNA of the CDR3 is TGTGCCAGCAGTTTGGGTGGTATTGGATCCTACGAGCAGTACTTC.

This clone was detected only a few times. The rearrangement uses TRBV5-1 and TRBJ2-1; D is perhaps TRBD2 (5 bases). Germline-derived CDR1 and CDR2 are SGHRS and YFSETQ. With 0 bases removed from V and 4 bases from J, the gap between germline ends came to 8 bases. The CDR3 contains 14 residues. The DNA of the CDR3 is TGCGCCAGCAGCTTGGCCGGGGATTACAATGAGCAGTTCTTC. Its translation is CASSLAGDYNEQFF.

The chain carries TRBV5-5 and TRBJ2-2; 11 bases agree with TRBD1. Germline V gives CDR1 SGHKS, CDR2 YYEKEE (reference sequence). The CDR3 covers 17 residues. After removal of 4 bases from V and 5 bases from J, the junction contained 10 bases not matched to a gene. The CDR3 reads CASSRQGQGVWTGELFF. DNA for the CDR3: TGTGCCAGCAGCCGCCAGGGACAGGGGGTGTGGACCGGGGAGCTGTTTTTT.

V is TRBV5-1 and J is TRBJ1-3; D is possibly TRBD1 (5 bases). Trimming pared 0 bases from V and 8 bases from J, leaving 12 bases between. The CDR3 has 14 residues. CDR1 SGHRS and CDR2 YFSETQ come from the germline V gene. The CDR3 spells CASSLEGQGHTIYF. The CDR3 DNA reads TGCGCCAGCAGCTTGGAGGGCCAGGGACACACCATATATTTT.

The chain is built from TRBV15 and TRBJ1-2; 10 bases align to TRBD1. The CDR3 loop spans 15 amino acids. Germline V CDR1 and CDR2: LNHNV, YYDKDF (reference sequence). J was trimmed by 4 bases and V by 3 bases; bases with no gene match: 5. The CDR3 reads CATSRRQGATYGYTF. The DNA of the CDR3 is TGTGCCACCAGCAGGCGACAGGGGGCGACCTATGGCTACACCTTC. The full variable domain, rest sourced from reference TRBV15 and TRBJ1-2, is DAMVIQNPRYQVTQFGKPVTLSCSQTLNHNVMYWYQQKSSQAPKLLFHYYDKDFNNEADTPDNFQSRRPNTSFCFLDIRSPGLGDTAMYLCATSRRQGATYGYTFGSGTRLTVV.

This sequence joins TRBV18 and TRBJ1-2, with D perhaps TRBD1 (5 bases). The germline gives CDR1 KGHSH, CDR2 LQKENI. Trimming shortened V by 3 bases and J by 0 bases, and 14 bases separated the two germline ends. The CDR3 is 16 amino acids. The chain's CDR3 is CASSPGLTAANYGYTF. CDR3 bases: TGTGCCAGCTCACCGGGCCTGACAGCAGCTAACTATGGCTACACCTTC.

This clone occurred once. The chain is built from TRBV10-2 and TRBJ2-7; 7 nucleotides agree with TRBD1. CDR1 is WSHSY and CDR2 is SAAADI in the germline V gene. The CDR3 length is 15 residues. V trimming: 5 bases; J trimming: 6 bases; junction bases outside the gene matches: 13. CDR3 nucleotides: TGCGCCAGCAGTAATACCGGACAGGTATTGATCGAGCAGTACTTC. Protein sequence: CASSNTGQVLIEQYF.

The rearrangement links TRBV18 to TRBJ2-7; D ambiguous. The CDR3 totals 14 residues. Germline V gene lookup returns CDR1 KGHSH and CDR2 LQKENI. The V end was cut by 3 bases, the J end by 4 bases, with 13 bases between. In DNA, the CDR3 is TGTGCCAGCTCACCCGGTCAGGTCCTTTACGAGCAGTACTTC. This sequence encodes CASSPGQVLYEQYF.

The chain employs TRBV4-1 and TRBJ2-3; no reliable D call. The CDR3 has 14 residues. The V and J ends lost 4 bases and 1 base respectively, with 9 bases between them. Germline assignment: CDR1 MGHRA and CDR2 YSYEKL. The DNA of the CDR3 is TGCGCCAGCAGCCTTTTATGGGGCACAGATACGCAGTATTTT. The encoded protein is CASSLLWGTDTQYF.

The CDR3 region has the DNA TGTGCCAGCGGCGGCTATAATTCACCCCTCCACTTT. Translating it yields CASGGYNSPLHF. The chain carries TRBV28 and TRBJ1-6; D ambiguous. Trimming left V 8 bases short and J 3 bases short, with 5 bases between. This CDR3 contains 12 residues. Germline loops: CDR1 MDHEN, CDR2 SYDVKM.

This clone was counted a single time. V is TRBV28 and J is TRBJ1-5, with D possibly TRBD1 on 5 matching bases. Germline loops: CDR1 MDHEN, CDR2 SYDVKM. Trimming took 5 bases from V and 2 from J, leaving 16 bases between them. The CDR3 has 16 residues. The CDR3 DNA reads TGTGCCAGCAGTCTCAGGGATGGGAGTCGCAATCAGCCCCAGCATTTT. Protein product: CASSLRDGSRNQPQHF.

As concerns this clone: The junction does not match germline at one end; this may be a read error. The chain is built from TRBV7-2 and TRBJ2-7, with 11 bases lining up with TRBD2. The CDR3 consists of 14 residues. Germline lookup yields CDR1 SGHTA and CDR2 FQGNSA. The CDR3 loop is CASSIAGGPYEQYF. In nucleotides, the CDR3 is TGTGCCAGCAGCATAGCGGGAGGGCCGTACGAGCAGTACTTC.

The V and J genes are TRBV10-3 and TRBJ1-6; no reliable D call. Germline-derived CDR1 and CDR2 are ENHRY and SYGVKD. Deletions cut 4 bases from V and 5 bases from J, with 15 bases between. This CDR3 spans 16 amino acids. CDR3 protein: CAISVTSGRDNSPLHF. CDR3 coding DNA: TGTGCCATCAGTGTCACTTCGGGCAGAGATAATTCACCCCTCCACTTT.

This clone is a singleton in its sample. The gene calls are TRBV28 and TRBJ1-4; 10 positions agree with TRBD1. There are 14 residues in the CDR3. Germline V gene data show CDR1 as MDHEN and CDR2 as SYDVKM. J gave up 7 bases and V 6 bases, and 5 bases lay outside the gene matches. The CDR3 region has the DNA TGTGCCAGCAGGACAGGGGGCGTGAGTGAAAAACTGTTTTTT. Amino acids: CASRTGGVSEKLFF.

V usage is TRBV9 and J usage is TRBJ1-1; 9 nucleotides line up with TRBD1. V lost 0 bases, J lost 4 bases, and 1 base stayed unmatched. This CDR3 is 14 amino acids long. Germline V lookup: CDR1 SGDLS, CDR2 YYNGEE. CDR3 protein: CASSVGGQGTEAFF. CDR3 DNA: TGTGCCAGCAGCGTAGGGGGACAGGGCACTGAAGCTTTCTTT.

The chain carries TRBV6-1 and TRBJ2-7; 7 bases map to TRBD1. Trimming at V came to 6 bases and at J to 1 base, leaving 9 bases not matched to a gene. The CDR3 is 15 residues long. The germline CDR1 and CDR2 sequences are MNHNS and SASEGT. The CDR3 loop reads CASRIGTDLSYEQYF. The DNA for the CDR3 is TGTGCCAGCAGGATAGGGACAGACCTATCCTACGAGCAGTACTTC.

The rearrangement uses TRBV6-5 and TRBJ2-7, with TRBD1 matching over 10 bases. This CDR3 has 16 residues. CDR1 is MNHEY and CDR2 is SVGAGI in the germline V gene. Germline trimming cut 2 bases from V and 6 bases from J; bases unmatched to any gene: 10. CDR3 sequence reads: CASSYQKGQGLGEQYF. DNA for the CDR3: TGTGCCAGCAGTTACCAGAAGGGACAGGGGCTCGGCGAGCAGTACTTC.

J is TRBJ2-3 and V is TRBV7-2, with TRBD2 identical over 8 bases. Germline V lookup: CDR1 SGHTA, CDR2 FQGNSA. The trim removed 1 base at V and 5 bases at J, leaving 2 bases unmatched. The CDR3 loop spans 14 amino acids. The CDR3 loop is CASSLGLAGDTQYF. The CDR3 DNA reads TGTGCCAGCAGCTTAGGGCTAGCGGGAGATACGCAGTATTTT. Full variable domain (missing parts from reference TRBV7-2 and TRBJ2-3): GAGVSQSPSNKVTEKGKDVELRCDPISGHTALYWYRQSLGQGLEFLIYFQGNSAPDKSGLPSDRFSAERTGGSVSTLTIQRTQQEDSAVYLCASSLGLAGDTQYFGPGTRLTVL.

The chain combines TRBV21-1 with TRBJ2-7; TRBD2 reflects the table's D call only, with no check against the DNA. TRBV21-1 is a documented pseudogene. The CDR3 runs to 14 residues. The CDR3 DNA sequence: TGTGCCAGCAGCAATAGCCGGAGCTCCTACGAGCAGTACTTC. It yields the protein CASSNSRSSYEQYF.

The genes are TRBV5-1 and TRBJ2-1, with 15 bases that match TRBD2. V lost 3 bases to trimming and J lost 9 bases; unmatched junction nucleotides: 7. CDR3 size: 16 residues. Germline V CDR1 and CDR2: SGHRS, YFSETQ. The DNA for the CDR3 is TGCGCCAGCAGCTCTGGGACTAGCGGGAGGTTAAGTGAGCAGTTCTTC. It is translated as CASSSGTSGRLSEQFF.

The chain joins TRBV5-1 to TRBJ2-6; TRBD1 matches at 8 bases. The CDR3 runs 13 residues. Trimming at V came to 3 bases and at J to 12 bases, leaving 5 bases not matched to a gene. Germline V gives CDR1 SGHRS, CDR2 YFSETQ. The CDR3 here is CASSSGQGIVLTF. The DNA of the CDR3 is TGCGCCAGCAGCTCCGGACAGGGAATCGTCCTGACTTTC. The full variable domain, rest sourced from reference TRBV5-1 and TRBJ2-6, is KAGVTQTPRYLIKTRGQQVTLSCSPISGHRSVSWYQQTPGQGLQFLFEYFSETQRNKGNFPGRFSGRQFSNSRSEMNVSTLELGDSALYLCASSSGQGIVLTFGAGSRLTVL.

The chain's CDR3 is CASSLRGTQPQHF. The CDR3 DNA is TGTGCCAGCTCACTACGAGGGACTCAGCCCCAGCATTTT. The chain uses TRBV18 and TRBJ1-5; D perhaps matches TRBD1 (5 bases). V was shortened by 4 bases and J by 6 bases, with 10 bases between the two germline ends. Germline V gene sequence: CDR1 KGHSH, CDR2 LQKENI. The CDR3 is 13 residues long.

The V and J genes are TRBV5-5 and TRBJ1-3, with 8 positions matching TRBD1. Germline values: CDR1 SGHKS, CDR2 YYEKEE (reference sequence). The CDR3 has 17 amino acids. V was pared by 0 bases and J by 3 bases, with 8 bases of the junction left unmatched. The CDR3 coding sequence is TGTGCCAGCAGCTTGGCAATCGCCAGGGGGCTTGGAAACACCATATATTTT. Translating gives CASSLAIARGLGNTIYF.

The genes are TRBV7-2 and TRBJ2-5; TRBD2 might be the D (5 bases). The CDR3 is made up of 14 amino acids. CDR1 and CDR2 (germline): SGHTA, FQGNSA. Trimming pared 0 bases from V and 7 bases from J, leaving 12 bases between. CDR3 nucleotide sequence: TGTGCCAGCAGCTTAGCGCCCGACGCGGGGACCCAGTACTTC. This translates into CASSLAPDAGTQYF.